Following are 9 T cell receptor beta chains from one sample sequenced in a study of blood T cell repertoires in COVID-19. Measured with immunoSEQ multiplex PCR; TCRdb has only the in-frame clones, and not every one. Of roughly 100,000 clones in the sample, about 90% are singletons; the top ten hold approximately 3.1%. What was sequenced was peripheral blood. The receptors derive from a man aged 50-59 years in a cohort sampled during active COVID-19.

A word on this clone: A read error may account for a junction end that differs from germline. This chain connects TRBV3-1 (or the pseudogene TRBV3-2) to TRBJ1-1; no clear D. The CDR3 is 15 amino acids. The germline CDR1 and CDR2 sequences are LGHDT and YNNKEL (reference sequence). In DNA, the CDR3 is TGTGCCAGCAGCCTGAACGTACAGCCCAACAGTGAAGCTTTCTTT. Translating gives CASSLNVQPNSEAFF.

Here the CDR3 reads CASRVSGAHTDTQYF. Here the CDR3 DNA reads TGTGCCAGCAGGGTCTCCGGTGCGCACACAGATACGCAGTATTTT. This sequence joins TRBV11-2 and TRBJ2-3; D is uncertain. Germline CDR1 reads SGHAT; CDR2 reads FQNNGV. The ends were cut back, 6 bases at V and 2 bases at J, with 15 bases in the middle. The CDR3 sequence is 15 residues long.

The chain links TRBV2 to TRBJ1-1; TRBD1 agrees at 7 bases. V shed 7 bases, J shed 7 bases, and the junction held 3 bases outside the gene matches. CDR1 and CDR2 from the germline V gene are SNHLY and FYNNEI. The CDR3 extends over 11 amino acids. CDR3 DNA: TGTGCCAGCAAACAGGGGATTGAAGCTTTCTTT. Amino acid sequence: CASKQGIEAFF. Full variable domain (outside the CDR3, taken from reference TRBV2 and TRBJ1-1): EPEVTQTPSHQVTQMGQEVILRCVPISNHLYFYWYRQILGQKVEFLVSFYNNEISEKSEIFDDQFSVERPDGSNFTLKIRSTKLEDSAMYFCASKQGIEAFFGQGTRLTVV.

J is TRBJ2-7 and V is TRBV10-3; 8 nucleotides match TRBD1. The germline V gene has CDR1 ENHRY and CDR2 SYGVKD. V lost 4 bases to trimming and J lost 3 bases; unmatched junction nucleotides: 2. CDR3 length: 13 amino acids. The CDR3 DNA reads as TGTGCCATCAGTGGGACAGGGCTCTACGAGCAGTACTTC. This sequence encodes CAISGTGLYEQYF.

J is TRBJ2-2 and V is TRBV5-6; TRBD1 matches at 9 bases. Germline V gene sequence: CDR1 SGHDT, CDR2 YYEEEE. CDR3 length equals 16 residues. The ends lost 4 bases at V and 7 bases at J; junction bases unmatched: 11. In DNA form, the CDR3 reads TGTGCCAGCAGCATCCGTACAGGGGGCTCGGTCGGGGAGCTGTTTTTT. This translates into CASSIRTGGSVGELFF.

The chain combines TRBV7-9 with TRBJ2-3; TRBD1 matches 8 bases. This CDR3 comprises 18 residues. The trim removed 0 bases at V and 1 base at J, leaving 9 bases unmatched. The germline gives CDR1 SEHNR, CDR2 FQNEAQ (reference sequence). In DNA, the CDR3 is TGTGCCAGCAGCTTAGCGCGGGGCAGGGGGCGCGGCACAGATACGCAGTATTTT. Protein product: CASSLARGRGRGTDTQYF.

The rearrangement uses TRBV5-1 and TRBJ2-3, with TRBD2 matching over 12 bases. The CDR3 loop spans 15 amino acids. Trimming cost V 8 bases and J 5 bases; bases outside gene matches: 9. The germline V gene encodes CDR1 SGHRS and CDR2 YFSETQ. CDR3 sequence: CASQGLAGIGDTQYF. The CDR3 region has the DNA TGCGCCAGTCAAGGACTAGCGGGGATCGGAGATACGCAGTATTTT.

This chain joins TRBV3-1 (or the pseudogene TRBV3-2) and TRBJ1-3; D gene ambiguous. Germline CDR1 LGHDT, CDR2 YNNKEL (reference sequence). The CDR3 sequence is 13 residues long. Trimming stripped 4 bases from V and 8 bases from J, with 12 bases between. CDR3 nucleotides: TGTGCCAGCAGCCTCATGATGGGAGACACCATATATTTT. It yields the protein CASSLMMGDTIYF.

This rearrangement joins TRBV7-8 to TRBJ2-7, with D unresolved. V gave up 5 bases and J gave up 2 bases, with 16 bases separating them. Per the germline V gene, CDR1 is SGHVS and CDR2 is FQNEAQ. The CDR3 consists of 15 residues. CDR3 in amino acids: CASSPDQAITYEQYV. CDR3 coding DNA: TGTGCCAGCAGCCCCGATCAAGCCATTACCTACGAGCAGTACGTC.